The subject of this entry is one T cell receptor beta chain. Antigen specificity is unknown. Uncontrolled infection, other autoimmune disease, pregnancy or lactation led to exclusion. The CDR3 loop spans 16 amino acids. Germline-derived CDR1 and CDR2 are DFQATT and SNEGSKA (reference sequence). Losses at the gene ends were 2 bases for V and 5 bases for J; bases not matched to a gene: 9. This sample is part of a study of T cells in Graves' hyperthyroidism and ophthalmopathy. Study outcomes and limitations: Blood also carried most thyroid clonotypes expanded above 0.001.

Using RNA transcripts as the source, TCR beta CDR3 regions were amplified. First-round RT-PCR targeting the TCR CDR3 was performed with the HTBI primer set. TCRdb used MiXCR to reprocess the multiplex PCR reads, holding one entry per CDR3 protein. The sample shows more than 500,000 distinct CDR3 sequences, around 15% of them seen only once. The rearrangement uses TRBV20-1 and TRBJ2-5, with 12 bases aligning to TRBD1. The sequencing sample was made of blood. This TCR came from a woman aged 40 to 50 with Graves' ophthalmopathy. CDR3 DNA sequence: TGCAGTGCTAGACCCTTTACCGGGACAGGGGGCGAGACCCAGTACTTC. The encoded protein is CSARPFTGTGGETQYF.